The sequence of this TCR beta chain was determined in a study of cytomegalovirus exposure and HLA in healthy donors. The ends were cut back, 0 bases at V and 4 bases at J, with 15 bases in the middle. The V gene's germline CDR1 is LGHNA and CDR2 YSLEER. The CDR3 is 16 residues long. Details on this clone: The same CDR3 is also encoded by other DNA sequences in this sample.

PCR employed 60 Vbeta and 13 Jbeta primers. Per the original data handling: In a later analysis, the count reached some 88 million unique TCR beta chains, with about 12 million shared. Data came from immunoSEQ multiplex PCR; TCRdb stores just in-frame clones and leaves some out. That table gives V, J and clone size, and the DNA gave D and trimming. The data contain tens of thousands of clones, around 80% of them singletons. This TCR came from a male donor in good health and CMV-seronegative. Sequencing was done on a sample of PBMCs. This chain links TRBV4-3 with TRBJ1-1, with D perhaps matching TRBD1 (6 bases). CDR3 nucleotide sequence: TGCGCCAGCAGCCAAGATTCCGGACTGACAGGCACTGAAGCTTTCTTT. Protein sequence: CASSQDSGLTGTEAFF.